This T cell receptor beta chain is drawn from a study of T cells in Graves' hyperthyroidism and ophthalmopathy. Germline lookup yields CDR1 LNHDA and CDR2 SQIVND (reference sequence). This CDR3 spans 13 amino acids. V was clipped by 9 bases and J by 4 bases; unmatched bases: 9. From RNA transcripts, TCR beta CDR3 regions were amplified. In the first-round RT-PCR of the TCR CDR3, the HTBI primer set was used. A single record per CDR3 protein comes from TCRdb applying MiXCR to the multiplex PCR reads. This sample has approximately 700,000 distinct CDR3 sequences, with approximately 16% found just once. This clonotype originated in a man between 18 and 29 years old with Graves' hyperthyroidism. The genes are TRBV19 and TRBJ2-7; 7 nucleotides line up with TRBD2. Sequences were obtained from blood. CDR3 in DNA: TGTGCCAGCGGAGCAGGGACTAAATACGAGCAGTACTTC. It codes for CASGAGTKYEQYF. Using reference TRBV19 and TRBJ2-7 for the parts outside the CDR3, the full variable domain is DGGITQSPKYLFRKEGQNVTLSCEQNLNHDAMYWYRQDPGQGLRLIYYSQIVNDFQKGDIAEGYSVSREKKESFPLTVTSAQKNPTAFYLCASGAGTKYEQYFGPGTRLTVT.